This T cell receptor beta chain originates from a study of blood T cell repertoires in COVID-19. About the research overall: Sites across the United States, Italy and Spain contributed samples from acute and convalescent COVID-19. T cells, B-cell-depleted T cells, or PBMCs provided the cDNA or gDNA that served as material.

Original handling: Reference gene primer amplification gave estimated nucleated cell counts. The assay was immunoSEQ multiplex PCR, and TCRdb's table has in-frame clones only and misses some. From that table come the V and J calls and clone size; the DNA was used to work out D and trimming. The data hold 200,000 to 250,000 clones, with 70% to 90% observed a single time. This CDR3 spans 15 amino acids. The V and J ends lost 0 bases and 1 base respectively, with 7 bases between them. From germline, CDR1 is WSHSY and CDR2 SAAADI. The chain has TRBV10-2 and TRBJ1-5; unclear D gene. The TCR comes from a man between 18 and 29 years old with active or convalescent COVID-19. Sequencing was performed on peripheral blood. The chain's CDR3 is CASSESAVSNQPQHF. CDR3 coding DNA: TGCGCCAGCAGTGAGTCTGCAGTGAGCAATCAGCCCCAGCATTTT.